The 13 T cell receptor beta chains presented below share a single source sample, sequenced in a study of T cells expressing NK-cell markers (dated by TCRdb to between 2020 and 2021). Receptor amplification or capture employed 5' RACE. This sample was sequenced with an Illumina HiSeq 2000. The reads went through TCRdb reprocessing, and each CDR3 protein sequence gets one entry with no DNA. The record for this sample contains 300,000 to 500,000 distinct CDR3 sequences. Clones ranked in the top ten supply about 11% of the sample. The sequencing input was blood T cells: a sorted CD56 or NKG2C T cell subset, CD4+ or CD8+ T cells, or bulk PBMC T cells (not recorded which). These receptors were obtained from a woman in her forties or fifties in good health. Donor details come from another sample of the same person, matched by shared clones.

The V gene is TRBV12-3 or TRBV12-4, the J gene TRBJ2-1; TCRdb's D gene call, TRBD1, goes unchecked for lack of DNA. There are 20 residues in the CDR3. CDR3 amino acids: CASSPRDFSESRGSYNEQFF.

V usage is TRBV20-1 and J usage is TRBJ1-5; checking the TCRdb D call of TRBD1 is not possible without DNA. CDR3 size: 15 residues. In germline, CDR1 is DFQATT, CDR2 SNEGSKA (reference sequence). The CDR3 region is CSAIQGANSNQPQHF.

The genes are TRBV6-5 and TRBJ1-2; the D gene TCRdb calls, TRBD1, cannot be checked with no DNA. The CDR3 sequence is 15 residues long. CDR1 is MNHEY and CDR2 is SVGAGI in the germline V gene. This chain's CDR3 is CASREDRGVYYGYTF.

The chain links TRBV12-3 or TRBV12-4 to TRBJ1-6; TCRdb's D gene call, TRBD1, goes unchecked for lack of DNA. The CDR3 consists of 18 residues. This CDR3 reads CASSSTETGVVGNSPLHF.

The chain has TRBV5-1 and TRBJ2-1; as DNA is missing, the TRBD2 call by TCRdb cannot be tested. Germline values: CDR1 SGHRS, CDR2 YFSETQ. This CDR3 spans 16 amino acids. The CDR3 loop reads CASSQDFSGFYNEQFF.

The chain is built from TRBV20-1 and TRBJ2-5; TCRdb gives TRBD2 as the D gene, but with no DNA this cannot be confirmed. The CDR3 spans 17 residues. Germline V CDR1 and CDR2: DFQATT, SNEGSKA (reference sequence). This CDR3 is CSVQLGLSKARRETQYF.

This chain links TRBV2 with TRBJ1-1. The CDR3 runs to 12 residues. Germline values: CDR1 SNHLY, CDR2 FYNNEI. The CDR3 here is CASRSSVSQAFF.

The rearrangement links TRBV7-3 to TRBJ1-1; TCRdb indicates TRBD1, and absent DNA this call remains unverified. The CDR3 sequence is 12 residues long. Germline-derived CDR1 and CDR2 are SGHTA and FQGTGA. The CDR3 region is CASSGPGTEAFF.

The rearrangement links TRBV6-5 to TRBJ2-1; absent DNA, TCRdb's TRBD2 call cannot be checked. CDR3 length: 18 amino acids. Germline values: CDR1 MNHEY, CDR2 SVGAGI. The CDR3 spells CASSYSTGGPSYGNEQFF.

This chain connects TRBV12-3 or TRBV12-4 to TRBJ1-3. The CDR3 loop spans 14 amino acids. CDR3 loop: CASNTRVSGNTIYF.

CDR3 residues: CASSPVGGPKRNEQFF. The chain joins TRBV6-2 or TRBV6-3 to TRBJ2-1; TCRdb indicates TRBD2, and absent DNA this call remains unverified. This CDR3 spans 16 amino acids. In germline, CDR1 is MNHEY, CDR2 SVGEGT.

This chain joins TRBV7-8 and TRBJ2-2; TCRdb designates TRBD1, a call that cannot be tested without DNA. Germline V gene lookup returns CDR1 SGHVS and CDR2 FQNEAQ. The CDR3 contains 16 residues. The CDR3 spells CASSLGTMTNTGELFF.

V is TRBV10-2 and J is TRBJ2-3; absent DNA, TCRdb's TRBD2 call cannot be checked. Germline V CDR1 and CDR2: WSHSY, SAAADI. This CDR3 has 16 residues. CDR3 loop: CASSEFAGGSTDTQYF.